A single sample gave rise to the 31 T cell receptor beta chains below, sequenced in a study of blood T cells in healthy people across ages. The use of a sample-barcoded 5' primer and a J-beta primer mix characterized a second PCR of about 6 to 12 cycles. TCRdb reprocessed the 5' RACE reads via MiXCR and lists one record per CDR3 protein. The sample shows about 800,000 distinct CDR3 sequences, roughly 60% of them seen only once. The sample consisted of blood. The receptor source for this set is a man aged 25 to 40 in good health.

This clonotype has only a few counts. The V gene is TRBV28, the J gene TRBJ2-7; D possibly corresponds to TRBD1 (6 bases). CDR1 and CDR2 from the germline V gene are MDHEN and SYDVKM. The CDR3 is made up of 12 amino acids. V was clipped by 6 bases and J by 2 bases, with 8 bases between them. The CDR3 region is CASRQGTYEQYF. In nucleotides, the CDR3 is TGTGCCAGCAGGCAGGGGACCTACGAGCAGTACTTC.

J is TRBJ1-2 and V is TRBV7-9, with 7 bases identical to TRBD1. Germline trimming cut 2 bases from V and 8 bases from J; bases unmatched to any gene: 11. From germline, CDR1 is SEHNR and CDR2 FQNEAQ (reference sequence). The CDR3 covers 15 residues. Written as DNA, the CDR3 is TGTGCCAGCAGCTTAAGGGACAGCGCGTCCCTAGGCTACACCTTC. Translating gives CASSLRDSASLGYTF.

This clonotype came up a few times. This chain connects TRBV29-1 to TRBJ2-3; 8 bases are a match to TRBD1. Germline CDR1 is SQVTM and CDR2 is ANQGSEA. V gave up 8 bases and J gave up 2 bases; unmatched junction bases: 6. The CDR3 contains 13 residues. The DNA of the CDR3 is TGCAGCACGCGGACAGGGAACACAGATACGCAGTATTTT. Translated, it gives CSTRTGNTDTQYF.

This chain uses TRBV29-1 with TRBJ2-5, with D perhaps assigned TRBD1 or TRBD2 (6 bases each). V was clipped by 4 bases and J by 2 bases, with 20 bases between them. The CDR3 has 16 amino acids. Germline values: CDR1 SQVTM, CDR2 ANQGSEA. The CDR3, as DNA: TGCAGCGTTGGGGGGACGGGGGCTACCCTTCAAGAGACCCAGTACTTC. Its translation is CSVGGTGATLQETQYF.

This clonotype was seen at least ten times. The chain recombines TRBV5-5 with TRBJ2-3; a weak D match, TRBD2 (5 bases). There are 13 residues in the CDR3. Trimming stripped 4 bases from V and 4 bases from J, with 10 bases between. Germline V gene lookup returns CDR1 SGHKS and CDR2 YYEKEE (reference sequence). The CDR3 is CASSVTAADTQYF. CDR3 coding DNA: TGTGCCAGCAGCGTCACAGCGGCAGATACGCAGTATTTT.

The CDR3: CASKSGGVGPDTQYF. The CDR3 nucleotides read TGTGCCAGCAAATCGGGCGGGGTTGGACCAGATACGCAGTATTTT. The rearrangement links TRBV7-2 to TRBJ2-3; tentative D call: TRBD2 (6 bases). CDR1 is SGHTA, CDR2 FQGNSA, per germline. The CDR3 has 15 residues. V was cut by 7 bases and J by 4 bases, with 18 bases left in between.

The rearrangement joins TRBV27 to TRBJ2-7, with 10 bases lining up with TRBD2. The junction had 7 bases not matched to a gene; V was cut back by 1 base and J by 7 bases. The CDR3 is made up of 15 amino acids. Per the germline V gene, CDR1 is MNHEY and CDR2 is SMNVEV (reference sequence). CDR3 amino acids: CASSLLSSGRGEQYF. CDR3 coding DNA: TGTGCCAGCAGTTTATTATCGAGCGGGAGGGGGGAGCAGTACTTC.

This chain uses TRBV7-9 with TRBJ2-6; unclear D gene. CDR3 length equals 15 residues. Germline V gene sequence: CDR1 SEHNR, CDR2 FQNEAQ (reference sequence). Trimming removed 5 bases at V and 3 bases at J, with 11 bases between. The CDR3 loop reads CASSRSVVGANVLTF. CDR3 sequence (DNA): TGTGCCAGCAGCCGGAGCGTGGTTGGGGCCAACGTCCTGACTTTC.

In its sample, this clonotype was seen many times. The chain employs TRBV7-2 and TRBJ1-6, with 9 bases lining up with TRBD1. The CDR3 is 16 amino acids. Trimming at V came to 2 bases and at J to 7 bases, leaving 6 bases not matched to a gene. Germline V gene sequence: CDR1 SGHTA, CDR2 FQGNSA. For the CDR3, the DNA is TGTGCCAGCAGCTTAACCTCCACAGGGGGCAATTCACCCCTCCACTTT. It yields the protein CASSLTSTGGNSPLHF.

The chain recombines TRBV18 with TRBJ2-7, with a possible D match to TRBD1 (5 bases). The CDR3 totals 15 residues. Germline loops: CDR1 KGHSH, CDR2 LQKENI. V lost 3 bases, J lost 7 bases, and 19 bases lay in between. CDR3 nucleotide sequence: TGTGCCAGCTCACCTACCGTAGACAGTCAGCGTGAGCAGTACTTC. Amino acids: CASSPTVDSQREQYF.

The chain joins TRBV7-9 to TRBJ2-6; D remains unclear. Germline CDR1 SEHNR, CDR2 FQNEAQ (reference sequence). The CDR3 length is 15 residues. V was clipped by 11 bases and J by 0 bases, with 14 bases between them. The CDR3 region is CAGTDASSGANVLTF. CDR3 nucleotides: TGTGCCGGCACGGACGCAAGCTCTGGGGCCAACGTCCTGACTTTC. Looking up the rest from reference TRBV7-9 and TRBJ2-6 gives the full variable domain: DTGVSQNPRHKITKRGQNVTFRCDPISEHNRLYWYRQTLGQGPEFLTYFQNEAQLEKSRLLSDRFSAERPKGSFSTLEIQRTEQGDSAMYLCAGTDASSGANVLTFGAGSRLTVL.

This clonotype was observed a handful of times. The chain couples TRBV7-2 to TRBJ2-1, with TRBD2 identical over 8 bases. The V segment lost 5 bases and the J segment 8 bases; nucleotides outside the gene matches: 8. The CDR3 consists of 14 residues. Per the germline V gene, CDR1 is SGHTA and CDR2 is FQGNSA. This CDR3 is CASSPERRGDEQFF. As DNA, the CDR3 is TGTGCCAGCAGCCCCGAGCGGCGGGGGGATGAGCAGTTCTTC.

V and J are TRBV20-1 and TRBJ2-1; D is unclear. Trimming shortened V by 5 bases and J by 7 bases, and 24 bases separated the two germline ends. This CDR3 is built from 16 residues. Germline CDR1 is DFQATT and CDR2 is SNEGSKA (reference sequence). CDR3 sequence: CSAGPLSGPIGNEQFF. In DNA, the CDR3 is TGCAGTGCTGGGCCCCTCTCTGGGCCCATCGGTAATGAGCAGTTCTTC.

This chain uses TRBV24-1 with TRBJ2-7, with TRBD1 matching over 11 bases. The CDR3 has 15 amino acids. Trimming removed 4 bases from V and 0 bases from J; junction bases left unmatched: 1. Germline V gene sequence: CDR1 KGHDR, CDR2 SFDVKD. The CDR3 loop reads CATSEGTGGSYEQYF. The CDR3 nucleotides are TGTGCCACCAGTGAAGGGACAGGGGGCTCCTACGAGCAGTACTTC.

In its sample, this clonotype was seen once. Here the CDR3 reads CASSTSSFSTDTQYF. DNA for the CDR3: TGTGCCAGCAGCACTAGCAGTTTTAGCACAGATACGCAGTATTTT. The chain employs TRBV12-3 or TRBV12-4 and TRBJ2-3, with D possibly being TRBD2 (6 bases). V lost 6 bases and J lost 0, with 13 bases in between. The CDR3 has 15 amino acids.

In this sample, this clonotype turned up a few times. V and J are TRBV6-1 and TRBJ1-2, with a possible D match to TRBD1 (5 bases). Germline V CDR1 and CDR2: MNHNS, SASEGT. V lost 8 bases and J 0 bases, leaving 10 bases between the germline ends. The CDR3 has 13 residues. The CDR3: CASSRGANYGYTF. In DNA, the CDR3 is TGTGCCAGCTCCCGGGGCGCTAACTATGGCTACACCTTC.

This rearrangement joins TRBV6-2 or TRBV6-3 to TRBJ2-7; weak D call: TRBD2 (5 bases). Deletions cut 5 bases from V and 2 bases from J, with 25 bases between. This CDR3 has 18 residues. Germline V gene sequence: CDR1 MNHEY, CDR2 SVGEGT. CDR3: CASSGEWGSRVVTYEQYF. The CDR3 DNA reads TGTGCCAGCAGTGGGGAGTGGGGAAGTAGAGTCGTCACCTACGAGCAGTACTTC.

This chain joins TRBV21-1 and TRBJ1-1. TRBV21-1 is termed a pseudogene. CDR3 size: 16 residues. The DNA for the CDR3 is TGTGCCAGCAGCAAAACCCCCGAAGGGGAGGGCGCTGAAGCTTTCTTT. Translating gives CASSKTPEGEGAEAFF.

The gene calls are TRBV15 and TRBJ2-1; a weak D match, TRBD2 (6 bases). Germline lookup yields CDR1 LNHNV and CDR2 YYDKDF (reference sequence). This CDR3 has 15 amino acids. Trimming cost V 2 bases and J 5 bases, with 13 bases left between them. Here the CDR3 DNA reads TGTGCCACCAGCAGACCCGGGACTTTCAACAATGAGCAGTTCTTC. This encodes CATSRPGTFNNEQFF.

V and J are TRBV7-8 and TRBJ1-2, with D uncertain. The CDR3 totals 14 residues. The V end lost 5 bases, the J end lost 2 bases, and 12 bases lay between the germline ends. The germline gives CDR1 SGHVS, CDR2 FQNEAQ. CDR3 amino acids: CASSGGPSNYGYTF. The CDR3 coding sequence is TGTGCCAGCAGCGGAGGACCCTCCAACTATGGCTACACCTTC. Full variable domain (rest looked up from reference TRBV7-8 and TRBJ1-2): GAGVSQSPRYKVAKRGQDVALRCDPISGHVSLFWYQQALGQGPEFLTYFQNEAQLDKSGLPSDRFFAERPEGSVSTLKIQRTQQEDSAVYLCASSGGPSNYGYTFGSGTRLTVV.

The rearrangement joins TRBV6-4 to TRBJ2-2, with D perhaps matching TRBD1 (6 bases). The CDR3 loop spans 14 amino acids. V was shortened by 8 bases and J by 0 bases, with 10 bases between the two germline ends. Germline V gene data show CDR1 as MRHNA and CDR2 as SNTAGT. The CDR3 sequence: CASGQYPNTGELFF. Here the CDR3 DNA reads TGTGCCAGCGGACAGTACCCGAACACCGGGGAGCTGTTTTTT.

The chain carries TRBV5-4 and TRBJ1-2; 10 nucleotides match TRBD1. V gave up 3 bases and J gave up 5 bases; unmatched junction bases: 7. This CDR3 spans 15 amino acids. Germline V lookup: CDR1 SGHNT, CDR2 YYREEE (reference sequence). This CDR3 reads CASSWGQGSTYGYTF. In nucleotides, the CDR3 is TGTGCCAGCAGCTGGGGACAGGGGAGCACGTATGGCTACACCTTC.

The chain couples TRBV20-1 to TRBJ2-5; D may match TRBD1 or TRBD2 (5 bases each). The CDR3 is made up of 13 amino acids. From germline, CDR1 is DFQATT and CDR2 SNEGSKA (reference sequence). The CDR3 sequence: CSPKRGYLETQYF. CDR3 DNA sequence: TGCAGCCCGAAGAGGGGCTACTTGGAGACCCAGTACTTC.

This sequence joins TRBV4-3 and TRBJ2-7; unclear D gene. This CDR3 has 15 residues. The ends were cut back, 0 bases at V and 3 bases at J, with 12 bases in the middle. Germline values: CDR1 LGHNA, CDR2 YSLEER. CDR3 sequence (DNA): TGCGCCAGCAGCCAAGATATAGGCTACTTCTACGAGCAGTACTTC. This translates into CASSQDIGYFYEQYF.

The gene calls are TRBV7-2 and TRBJ2-5; no clear D gene. The germline gives CDR1 SGHTA, CDR2 FQGNSA. CDR3 length: 13 residues. Trimming shortened V by 1 base and J by 6 bases, and 9 bases separated the two germline ends. In nucleotides, the CDR3 is TGTGCCAGCAGCTTAGATGTAGAAAAGACCCAGTACTTC. Translating gives CASSLDVEKTQYF.

The CDR3 here is CATSESSYNEQFF. The CDR3 nucleotides read TGTGCAACCTCAGAGAGCTCCTACAATGAGCAGTTCTTC. V and J are TRBV15 and TRBJ2-1, with D uncertain. The germline gives CDR1 LNHNV, CDR2 YYDKDF (reference sequence). The CDR3 sequence is 13 residues long. Full variable domain (remainder filled in from reference TRBV15 and TRBJ2-1): DAMVIQNPRYQVTQFGKPVTLSCSQTLNHNVMYWYQQKSSQAPKLLFHYYDKDFNNEADTPDNFQSRRPNTSFCFLDIRSPGLGDTAMYLCATSESSYNEQFFGPGTRLTVL.

CDR3 nucleotide sequence: TGTGCCAGCAGTCACGCATTGGTTCAGCCCCAGCATTTT. Its protein product is CASSHALVQPQHF. This chain connects TRBV6-2 or TRBV6-3 to TRBJ1-5; D is ambiguous. Germline V CDR1 and CDR2: MNHEY, SVGEGT. This CDR3 region has 13 residues. V was clipped by 5 bases and J by 6 bases, with 11 bases between them.

This chain links TRBV28 with TRBJ2-1; 8 nucleotides align to TRBD2. Germline trimming cut 6 bases from V and 7 bases from J; bases unmatched to any gene: 17. This CDR3 region has 17 residues. The germline gives CDR1 MDHEN, CDR2 SYDVKM. CDR3 residues: CASSLLNIAGFGNEQFF. CDR3 in DNA: TGTGCCAGCAGCCTTCTGAATATAGCGGGGTTCGGTAATGAGCAGTTCTTC.

The CDR3 DNA is TGTGCCAGCAGTCTTTTCGGGACAGGGGGGGACTACGAGCAGTACTTC. Its translation: CASSLFGTGGDYEQYF. V gene TRBV6-2 or TRBV6-3 combines with J gene TRBJ2-7; 11 bases align to TRBD1. CDR3 length: 16 residues. CDR1 is MNHEY and CDR2 is SVGEGT in the germline V gene. V gave up 5 bases and J gave up 3 bases; unmatched junction bases: 9.

This chain joins TRBV2 and TRBJ1-2; D is unclear. From germline, CDR1 is SNHLY and CDR2 FYNNEI. Trimming took 10 bases from V and 4 from J, leaving 13 bases between them. CDR3 length equals 12 residues. Here the CDR3 DNA reads TGTGCCACCACCCGTGGGTTCTATGGCTACACCTTC. Translating it yields CATTRGFYGYTF. The whole variable domain, remainder taken from reference TRBV2 and TRBJ1-2, is EPEVTQTPSHQVTQMGQEVILRCVPISNHLYFYWYRQILGQKVEFLVSFYNNEISEKSEIFDDQFSVERPDGSNFTLKIRSTKLEDSAMYFCATTRGFYGYTFGSGTRLTVV.

This clonotype occurred a few times. DNA of the CDR3: TGCAGTGCTGCAACAGAGTACGAGCAGTACTTC. This translates into CSAATEYEQYF. This chain connects TRBV20-1 to TRBJ2-7, with D unresolved. This CDR3 region has 11 residues. V lost 5 bases, J lost 4 bases, and 9 bases lay in between. The germline V gene has CDR1 DFQATT and CDR2 SNEGSKA (reference sequence).